Given below is one T cell receptor beta chain in context. Its specificity is unknown. The data belong to a study of T cell responses to AZD1222 COVID-19 vaccine. Germline V gives CDR1 LGHDT, CDR2 YNNKEL (reference sequence). Trimming pared 2 bases from V and 9 bases from J, leaving 20 bases between. The CDR3 runs 15 residues. Study results and limitations: Distributed over spike, vaccine-associated CD4 TCRs predominated at 160-218 and 743-854. The number of AZD1222 recipients seropositive at baseline was only five or six. Spike-specific TCR breadth and depth went up after people got two AZD1222 doses.

Clones were sequenced by immunoSEQ multiplex PCR, and TCRdb holds only the in-frame ones, with some missing. The sample lists approximately 130,000 clones; 90% were seen once. The clonotype was recovered from an adult in good health. The sample in question was peripheral blood, obtained on day 0 of AZD1222 vaccination. The chain couples TRBV3-1 (or the pseudogene TRBV3-2) to TRBJ2-7; TRBD2 is a possible D gene (5 bases). CDR3 residues: CASSQNQGGINWQYF. The CDR3 DNA follows: TGTGCCAGCAGCCAAAATCAAGGAGGTATTAATTGGCAGTACTTC.